This T cell receptor beta chain is drawn from a study of breast tumors, draining lymph nodes, adjacent tissues. General study results and limits: Luminal-like breast cancer showed significantly higher tumor–nontumor repertoire similarity than basal-like. Findings are consistent with lymph node origin and intratumoral expansion of most tumor T cells. Tumor TCR diversity was below lymph nodes but above nontumor tissue.

Concerning this clonotype: The target antigen is unknown.

In germline, CDR1 is SEHNR, CDR2 FQNEAQ (reference sequence). The germline V and J ends were trimmed by 4 bases and 0 bases, with 19 bases remaining between them. The CDR3 has 18 residues. TCRdb reanalysed the multiplex PCR reads using MiXCR and keeps one entry per CDR3 protein. Of 20,000 to 30,000 distinct CDR3 sequences detected, around 68% appear once; the ten largest clones hold 20% to 30%. The chain has TRBV7-9 and TRBJ2-1; D uncertain. Material for sequencing was tumor-adjacent breast tissue. The TCR originated in a female donor with breast cancer. Some clones in this sample may be carry-over from other donors' samples. CDR3: CASSSPPPMVSSYNEQFF. Here the CDR3 DNA reads TGTGCCAGCAGCTCTCCACCACCCATGGTAAGCTCCTACAATGAGCAGTTCTTC. Supplemented by reference TRBV7-9 and TRBJ2-1, the full variable domain reads DTGVSQNPRHKITKRGQNVTFRCDPISEHNRLYWYRQTLGQGPEFLTYFQNEAQLEKSRLLSDRFSAERPKGSFSTLEIQRTEQGDSAMYLCASSSPPPMVSSYNEQFFGPGTRLTVL.